These 25 T cell receptor beta chains share one sample of origin, sequenced in a study of blood T cell repertoires in COVID-19. TCRdb keeps only in-frame clones here, not all; method: immunoSEQ multiplex PCR. The top ten clones hold 2.5% to 3% of a sample with roughly 250,000 clones, around 81% of them seen once. Sequencing was done on a sample of peripheral blood. The receptor set was obtained from a woman aged 55-75 years with active or convalescent COVID-19.

V and J are TRBV6-6 and TRBJ2-3, with D hard to call. The V and J ends lost 0 bases and 0 bases respectively, with 10 bases between them. Germline CDR1 and CDR2: MNHNY and SVGAGI (reference sequence). This CDR3 comprises 16 residues. The CDR3 spells CASSYSRSASTDTQYF. CDR3 sequence (DNA): TGTGCCAGCAGTTACTCCCGGTCAGCGAGCACAGATACGCAGTATTTT.

The chain carries TRBV30 and TRBJ2-5, with 11 nucleotides matching TRBD2. The length of the CDR3 is 16 residues. Trimming at V came to 0 bases and at J to 5 bases, leaving 8 bases not matched to a gene. Per the germline V gene, CDR1 is GTSNPN and CDR2 is SVGIG (reference sequence). DNA for the CDR3: TGTGCCTGGAGTGTATTGCTAGCGGGGGGCATTGAGACCCAGTACTTC. Translation: CAWSVLLAGGIETQYF.

The J gene is TRBJ2-2, the V gene TRBV18, with 7 bases lining up with TRBD1. The CDR3 extends over 15 amino acids. CDR1 and CDR2 from the germline V gene are KGHSH and LQKENI. The junction had 4 bases not matched to a gene; V was cut back by 5 bases and J by 1 base. The CDR3 DNA is TGTGCCAGCTCAAGTACAGGGGTGAACACCGGGGAGCTGTTTTTT. This translates into CASSSTGVNTGELFF. Drawing the rest from reference TRBV18 and TRBJ2-2, the complete variable domain is NAGVMQNPRHLVRRRGQEARLRCSPMKGHSHVYWYRQLPEEGLKFMVYLQKENIIDESGMPKERFSAEFPKEGPSILRIQQVVRGDSAAYFCASSSTGVNTGELFFGEGSRLTVL.

This rearrangement joins TRBV7-6 to TRBJ1-2; TRBD1 agrees at 7 bases. CDR1 and CDR2 (germline): SGHVS, FNYEAQ. The length of the CDR3 is 15 residues. Trimming at V came to 5 bases and at J to 9 bases, leaving 15 bases not matched to a gene. DNA of the CDR3: TGTGCCAGCAGCCTGGGACAGCCTGGGGTATCGAGCTACACCTTC. Protein sequence: CASSLGQPGVSSYTF. Combining the CDR3 with reference TRBV7-6 and TRBJ1-2 gives the whole variable domain GAGVSQSPRYKVTKRGQDVALRCDPISGHVSLYWYRQALGQGPEFLTYFNYEAQQDKSGLPNDRFSAERPEGSISTLTIQRTEQRDSAMYRCASSLGQPGVSSYTFGSGTRLTVV.

This chain connects TRBV3-1 (or the pseudogene TRBV3-2) to TRBJ2-5, with TRBD2 identical over 12 bases. V was pared by 0 bases and J by 5 bases, with 4 bases of the junction left unmatched. The germline V gene encodes CDR1 LGHDT and CDR2 YNNKEL (reference sequence). The CDR3 loop spans 16 amino acids. The CDR3 bases are TGTGCCAGCAGCCAAGATCTAGCGGGGGGGGGTGAGACCCAGTACTTC. Protein product: CASSQDLAGGGETQYF.

This chain joins TRBV9 and TRBJ1-2, with TRBD1 matching over 10 bases. This CDR3 is built from 14 residues. The germline gives CDR1 SGDLS, CDR2 YYNGEE. V shed 6 bases, J shed 7 bases, and the junction held 9 bases outside the gene matches. CDR3 region: CASTLGQGEGGYTF. As DNA, the CDR3 is TGTGCCAGCACCCTTGGACAGGGGGAGGGTGGCTACACCTTC.

The chain couples TRBV19 to TRBJ2-7, with D perhaps matching TRBD1 (5 bases). Germline V gene sequence: CDR1 LNHDA, CDR2 SQIVND (reference sequence). Trimming removed 4 bases at V and 0 bases at J, with 7 bases between. The CDR3 contains 13 residues. CDR3 nucleotides: TGTGCCAGTAGTAAAGGGGACTCCTACGAGCAGTACTTC. Its protein is CASSKGDSYEQYF. Combining the CDR3 with reference TRBV19 and TRBJ2-7 gives the whole variable domain DGGITQSPKYLFRKEGQNVTLSCEQNLNHDAMYWYRQDPGQGLRLIYYSQIVNDFQKGDIAEGYSVSREKKESFPLTVTSAQKNPTAFYLCASSKGDSYEQYFGPGTRLTVT.

The chain is built from TRBV4-1 and TRBJ2-5; a possible D gene is TRBD2 (6 bases). The ends were cut back, 4 bases at V and 4 bases at J, with 25 bases in the middle. There are 18 residues in the CDR3. Germline assignment: CDR1 MGHRA and CDR2 YSYEKL. The DNA for the CDR3 is TGCGCCAGCAGCCCCTCTGGACTACCCGAACCGAACCCAGAGACCCAGTACTTC. Translated: CASSPSGLPEPNPETQYF.

The J gene is TRBJ2-3, the V gene TRBV3-1 (or the pseudogene TRBV3-2); TRBD2 matches 10 bases. The CDR3 loop spans 19 amino acids. Germline V gene data show CDR1 as LGHDT and CDR2 as YNNKEL (reference sequence). The V gene end was trimmed by 1 base and the J gene end by 2 bases; junction bases not matched to a gene: 12. The CDR3 DNA is TGTGCCAGCAGCCAAGTAATGGTCGGCCTAGCGGGGGTCACAGATACGCAGTATTTT. It yields the protein CASSQVMVGLAGVTDTQYF.

The chain is built from TRBV5-1 and TRBJ1-3, with a weak D call TRBD1 (6 bases). CDR1 is SGHRS and CDR2 is YFSETQ in the germline V gene. The CDR3 is 16 amino acids. V was cut by 4 bases and J by 0 bases, with 14 bases left in between. CDR3 in DNA: TGCGCCAGCAGCGTGACAGGCTTGTCCTCTGGAAACACCATATATTTT. Translation gives CASSVTGLSSGNTIYF.

This chain joins TRBV7-9 and TRBJ1-4; 8 positions match TRBD1. The germline V gene has CDR1 SEHNR and CDR2 FQNEAQ (reference sequence). V lost 5 bases to trimming and J lost 2 bases; unmatched junction nucleotides: 7. The CDR3 is 16 amino acids. CDR3 DNA: TGTGCCAGCAGCCCTCGACAGGGGCCGACTAATGAAAAACTGTTTTTT. Encoded protein: CASSPRQGPTNEKLFF.

The rearrangement joins TRBV21-1 to TRBJ2-4; the DNA was not used to check the table's D call, TRBD1. TRBV21-1 is tagged as a pseudogene. The CDR3 covers 16 residues. CDR3 region: CASSKGVEQGQNIQYF. The CDR3 coding sequence is TGTGCCAGCAGCAAAGGGGTAGAGCAGGGCCAAAACATTCAGTACTTC.

This clone came up once. The gene calls are TRBV18 and TRBJ2-1; 10 positions match TRBD2. This CDR3 region has 15 residues. V lost 1 base and J lost 3; bases outside the gene matches: 0. CDR1 is KGHSH and CDR2 is LQKENI in the germline V gene. CDR3 coding DNA: TGTGCCAGCTCACCACTAGCGGGGGGCTACAATGAGCAGTTCTTC. This gives the protein CASSPLAGGYNEQFF.

This clone is a singleton in its sample. The rearrangement links TRBV14 to TRBJ2-3; 11 bases are a match to TRBD2. Looked up from germline, CDR1 is SGHDN and CDR2 is FVKESK. The CDR3 loop spans 17 amino acids. V gave up 0 bases and J gave up 1 base; unmatched junction bases: 3. Here the CDR3 DNA reads TGTGCCAGCAGCCAAGATCAGACTAGCGGGGGCACAGATACGCAGTATTTT. Translated: CASSQDQTSGGTDTQYF.

The chain is built from TRBV7-9 and TRBJ1-2; D is unresolved. The germline V gene encodes CDR1 SEHNR and CDR2 FQNEAQ (reference sequence). The V and J ends lost 5 bases and 0 bases respectively, with 7 bases between them. The CDR3 sequence is 13 residues long. CDR3 sequence reads: CASSVYSNYGYTF. DNA of the CDR3: TGTGCCAGCAGCGTTTACTCTAACTATGGCTACACCTTC.

The chain links TRBV7-2 to TRBJ2-5, with TRBD1 matching 8 bases. Germline CDR1 reads SGHTA; CDR2 reads FQGNSA. The CDR3 contains 13 residues. V lost 4 bases, J lost 7 bases, and 5 bases stayed unmatched. The CDR3 DNA sequence: TGTGCCAGCAGCTCCGGACAGGGTACGACCCAGTACTTC. It yields the protein CASSSGQGTTQYF.

The genes are TRBV6-2 or TRBV6-3 and TRBJ1-2, with no clear D. Trimming pared 5 bases from V and 2 bases from J, leaving 15 bases between. Germline assignment: CDR1 MNHEY and CDR2 SVGEGT. The CDR3 is 15 amino acids. The CDR3 is CASSPFFTRNYGYTF. The CDR3 nucleotides are TGTGCCAGCAGTCCCTTTTTCACTAGAAACTATGGCTACACCTTC.

The rearrangement joins TRBV11-1 to TRBJ2-3, with 8 bases fitting TRBD2. This CDR3 region has 14 residues. Trimming took 1 base from V and 6 from J; bases not matched to a gene: 3. From germline, CDR1 is SGHAT and CDR2 FQDESV (reference sequence). In DNA form, the CDR3 reads TGTGCCAGCAGCTTAGATCGGGGGGGCGATACGCAGTATTTT. Translation: CASSLDRGGDTQYF. Full variable domain (rest looked up from reference TRBV11-1 and TRBJ2-3): EAEVAQSPRYKITEKSQAVAFWCDPISGHATLYWYRQILGQGPELLVQFQDESVVDDSQLPKDRFSAERLKGVDSTLKIQPAELGDSAMYLCASSLDRGGDTQYFGPGTRLTVL.

This chain connects TRBV27 to TRBJ1-6; D unresolved. The germline CDR1 and CDR2 sequences are MNHEY and SMNVEV (reference sequence). The CDR3 is 14 amino acids. V lost 4 bases and J lost 13, with 17 bases in between. CDR3 loop: CASSSAGPADPLHF. In DNA form, the CDR3 reads TGTGCCAGCAGTTCAGCGGGCCCGGCAGACCCCCTCCACTTT.

The gene calls are TRBV20-1 and TRBJ2-1, with 7 bases fitting TRBD2. CDR1 is DFQATT and CDR2 is SNEGSKA in the germline V gene (reference sequence). V gave up 3 bases and J gave up 3 bases; unmatched junction bases: 11. The CDR3 loop spans 16 amino acids. CDR3 in DNA: TGCAGTGCTAGTGGCTCCGGGGGGATAGACTACAATGAGCAGTTCTTC. It yields the protein CSASGSGGIDYNEQFF.

This clone was detected only once. The chain combines TRBV27 with TRBJ1-4, with a tentative D call TRBD1 (6 bases). V was cut by 7 bases and J by 7 bases, with 22 bases left in between. CDR3 size: 16 residues. The germline gives CDR1 MNHEY, CDR2 SMNVEV (reference sequence). CDR3 sequence (DNA): TGTGCCAGCACTCAATCGATGACAGGCTCGGCTGAAAAACTGTTTTTT. Residues: CASTQSMTGSAEKLFF. Full variable domain (missing parts from reference TRBV27 and TRBJ1-4): EAQVTQNPRYLITVTGKKLTVTCSQNMNHEYMSWYRQDPGLGLRQIYYSMNVEVTDKGDVPEGYKVSRKEKRNFPLILESPSPNQTSLYFCASTQSMTGSAEKLFFGSGTQLSVL.

V usage is TRBV6-5 and J usage is TRBJ1-1; D is possibly TRBD1 (6 bases). V was trimmed by 8 bases and J by 5 bases, leaving 18 bases between them. Germline-derived CDR1 and CDR2 are MNHEY and SVGAGI. The CDR3 loop spans 14 amino acids. The DNA of the CDR3 is TGTGCCAGCGCCTCTAGGGGGAGAGGGACTGAAGCTTTCTTT. Protein sequence: CASASRGRGTEAFF.

This clone was detected a few times. The rearrangement uses TRBV7-2 and TRBJ2-7; TRBD1 is a possible D gene (6 bases). Germline V gives CDR1 SGHTA, CDR2 FQGNSA. Trimming took off 5 bases at V and 1 base at J, with 15 bases between the two ends. The CDR3 is 15 residues long. CDR3 in DNA: TGTGCCAGCAGCCCACGGGACATTGGTTCCTACGAGCAGTACTTC. The encoded protein is CASSPRDIGSYEQYF.

The chain is built from TRBV9 and TRBJ1-6; D call uncertain. There are 14 residues in the CDR3. Per the germline V gene, CDR1 is SGDLS and CDR2 is YYNGEE. Trimming removed 3 bases from V and 6 bases from J, with 10 bases in between. For the CDR3, the DNA is TGTGCCAGCAGCGCCGGGGAGGGTAATTCACCCCTCCACTTT. It yields the protein CASSAGEGNSPLHF.

V gene TRBV27 combines with J gene TRBJ2-5; 11 bases agree with TRBD1. Germline CDR1 is MNHEY and CDR2 is SMNVEV (reference sequence). V gave up 6 bases and J gave up 3 bases; unmatched junction bases: 6. The CDR3 length is 15 residues. The CDR3 DNA reads TGTGCCAGCAGCCGAGGACAGGGGGCAAAAGAGACCCAGTACTTC. Its protein is CASSRGQGAKETQYF.